The 27 T cell receptor beta chains in this list originate from one sample, sequenced in a study of T cells after yellow fever vaccination. TCRdb recomputed calls from the 5' RACE reads with MiXCR, one row per CDR3 protein. This sample has some 390,000 distinct CDR3 sequences, with roughly 6.2% found just once. The sequencing used PBMCs, collected 5 days after the yellow fever booster vaccination. The source of these receptors is a man younger than 40 who received the YFV17D yellow fever vaccine.

The rearrangement uses TRBV6-1 and TRBJ1-4; D not resolved. This CDR3 is built from 15 residues. The germline V and J ends were trimmed by 6 bases and 0 bases, with 11 bases remaining between them. The germline CDR1 and CDR2 sequences are MNHNS and SASEGT. CDR3: CASRLRPTTNEKLFF. The CDR3 region has the DNA TGTGCCAGCAGACTAAGACCGACAACTAATGAAAAACTGTTTTTT.

V gene TRBV30 combines with J gene TRBJ1-2; the D is unclear. Germline V CDR1 and CDR2: GTSNPN, SVGIG (reference sequence). V was cut by 4 bases and J by 5 bases, with 14 bases left in between. This CDR3 has 13 residues. CDR3 amino acids: CAWTLGPPYGYTF. CDR3 nucleotide sequence: TGTGCCTGGACCTTGGGCCCTCCATATGGCTACACCTTC.

The rearrangement links TRBV29-1 to TRBJ2-7; 8 positions match TRBD1. Germline-derived CDR1 and CDR2 are SQVTM and ANQGSEA. The CDR3 covers 16 residues. V trimming: 4 bases; J trimming: 5 bases; junction bases outside the gene matches: 16. This CDR3 is CSVGFRDRGNFDEQYF. CDR3 nucleotide sequence: TGCAGCGTTGGTTTCCGAGACAGGGGAAACTTCGACGAGCAGTACTTC.

This clonotype was detected many times. V and J are TRBV11-2 and TRBJ2-7; D uncertain. V was trimmed by 5 bases and J by 1 base, leaving 24 bases between them. This CDR3 spans 18 amino acids. Per germline, CDR1 SGHAT and CDR2 FQNNGV. The CDR3 DNA sequence: TGTGCCAGCAGCCTCATGGTGATACGAAGCGTCGAATCCTACGAGCAGTACTTC. It translates to CASSLMVIRSVESYEQYF.

This clonotype was detected a few times. The rearrangement uses TRBV5-1 and TRBJ2-5; D remains ambiguous. V lost 1 base and J lost 4, with 11 bases in between. The CDR3 covers 14 residues. The germline gives CDR1 SGHRS, CDR2 YFSETQ. CDR3 nucleotides: TGCGCCAGCAGCTTGTACTCAGCGCGAGAGACCCAGTACTTC. Its translation is CASSLYSARETQYF.

This clonotype was detected many times. This chain joins TRBV30 and TRBJ2-2; 8 bases agree with TRBD2. CDR3 size: 14 residues. V lost 5 bases to trimming and J lost 6 bases; unmatched junction nucleotides: 8. Germline V gene sequence: CDR1 GTSNPN, CDR2 SVGIG (reference sequence). The CDR3 DNA sequence: TGTGCCTGGGACAGCGGGAGAAGTTCCGGGGAGCTGTTTTTT. Protein: CAWDSGRSSGELFF.

This clonotype was counted at least ten times. This chain joins TRBV28 and TRBJ2-4; no definite D call. Deletions cut 4 bases from V and 9 bases from J, with 13 bases between. The CDR3 totals 13 residues. In germline, CDR1 is MDHEN, CDR2 SYDVKM. The CDR3 DNA reads as TGTGCCAGCAGTTCCCCCGCAGTCAGCATTCAGTACTTC. Residues: CASSSPAVSIQYF.

The chain combines TRBV20-1 with TRBJ2-7; D is ambiguous. Germline V gene sequence: CDR1 DFQATT, CDR2 SNEGSKA (reference sequence). The CDR3 runs 13 residues. Trimming stripped 6 bases from V and 4 bases from J, with 16 bases between. DNA for the CDR3: TGCAGTGCCGCAATGGGGTATAAGTACGAGCAGTACTTC. This translates into CSAAMGYKYEQYF.

The chain recombines TRBV29-1 with TRBJ1-4; D remains ambiguous. With 7 bases removed from V and 6 bases from J, the gap between germline ends came to 12 bases. CDR3 length: 12 amino acids. The germline CDR1 and CDR2 sequences are SQVTM and ANQGSEA. In DNA form, the CDR3 reads TGCAGCGGCACCGGGCTCGATGAAAAACTGTTTTTT. Amino acid sequence: CSGTGLDEKLFF.

This clonotype was counted many times. The chain links TRBV5-1 to TRBJ2-1, with D perhaps matching TRBD1 or TRBD2 (6 bases each). This CDR3 is 17 amino acids long. CDR1 and CDR2 from the germline V gene are SGHRS and YFSETQ. Trimming removed 2 bases from V and 2 bases from J, with 17 bases in between. CDR3 residues: CASSLLMGGHAYNEQFF. The DNA for the CDR3 is TGCGCCAGCAGCTTATTGATGGGGGGACACGCCTACAATGAGCAGTTCTTC.

This clonotype was observed at least ten times. This rearrangement joins TRBV28 to TRBJ2-7, with D uncertain. V was pared by 2 bases and J by 3 bases, with 5 bases between. This CDR3 comprises 12 residues. Looked up from germline, CDR1 is MDHEN and CDR2 is SYDVKM. The CDR3 DNA follows: TGTGCCAGCAGTTTAAAGAGCTACGAGCAGTACTTC. Translating it yields CASSLKSYEQYF. The variable domain in full, completed from reference TRBV28 and TRBJ2-7, reads DVKVTQSSRYLVKRTGEKVFLECVQDMDHENMFWYRQDPGLGLRLIYFSYDVKMKEKGDIPEGYSVSREKKERFSLILESASTNQTSMYLCASSLKSYEQYFGPGTRLTVT.

The chain joins TRBV9 to TRBJ2-1; D is ambiguous. The CDR3 runs to 12 residues. V shed 0 bases and J shed 10 bases, with 8 bases lying between them. CDR1 SGDLS and CDR2 YYNGEE come from the germline V gene. As DNA, the CDR3 is TGTGCCAGCAGCGTAGGAGGTCCGGAGCAGTTCTTC. It yields the protein CASSVGGPEQFF.

The table lists this clonotype with many counts. The gene calls are TRBV5-1 and TRBJ2-1; perhaps D is TRBD1 or TRBD2 (5 bases each). Between the trimmed V and J ends, which lost 2 bases and 0 bases, there was a span of 12 bases. The germline CDR1 and CDR2 sequences are SGHRS and YFSETQ. This CDR3 region has 16 residues. The CDR3 DNA sequence: TGCGCCAGCAGCTTAGGGGACCCCTACTCCTACAATGAGCAGTTCTTC. Translating gives CASSLGDPYSYNEQFF. The whole variable domain, filled in from reference TRBV5-1 and TRBJ2-1, reads KAGVTQTPRYLIKTRGQQVTLSCSPISGHRSVSWYQQTPGQGLQFLFEYFSETQRNKGNFPGRFSGRQFSNSRSEMNVSTLELGDSALYLCASSLGDPYSYNEQFFGPGTRLTVL.

This clonotype was observed a few times. The chain joins TRBV20-1 to TRBJ1-5; D remains unclear. Trimming removed 3 bases from V and 6 bases from J, with 15 bases in between. The CDR3 sequence is 14 residues long. Germline CDR1 DFQATT, CDR2 SNEGSKA (reference sequence). The CDR3 region has the DNA TGCAGTGCTAGTGGACCGGCGGAGGGTCAGCCCCAGCATTTT. Translation gives CSASGPAEGQPQHF.

The chain carries TRBV20-1 and TRBJ2-7, with 7 bases lining up with TRBD1. V was pared by 3 bases and J by 2 bases, with 10 bases of the junction left unmatched. Germline loops: CDR1 DFQATT, CDR2 SNEGSKA (reference sequence). This CDR3 has 15 amino acids. The CDR3 DNA is TGCAGTGCTAGGACAGGGACGGAACCCCCCTACGAGCAGTACTTC. Protein product: CSARTGTEPPYEQYF.

In its sample, this clonotype was seen many times. The chain couples TRBV5-1 to TRBJ2-1, with D perhaps TRBD1 (6 bases). Germline loops: CDR1 SGHRS, CDR2 YFSETQ. V lost 4 bases and J 1 base, leaving 12 bases between the germline ends. The CDR3 loop spans 15 amino acids. In nucleotides, the CDR3 is TGCGCCAGCAGCCAGGGACATGTTTCCTACAATGAGCAGTTCTTC. This translates into CASSQGHVSYNEQFF.

This clonotype was observed a few times. V usage is TRBV25-1 and J usage is TRBJ2-3; 7 bases align to TRBD1. J was trimmed by 0 bases and V by 5 bases; bases with no gene match: 5. The CDR3 loop spans 15 amino acids. Germline V lookup: CDR1 MGHDK, CDR2 SYGVNS. In DNA form, the CDR3 reads TGTGCCAGCAGTCCTGGGACAGCTAGCACAGATACGCAGTATTTT. Translation gives CASSPGTASTDTQYF.

The chain couples TRBV5-6 to TRBJ2-5; no firm D call. V lost 0 bases and J 5 bases, leaving 14 bases between the germline ends. Per the germline V gene, CDR1 is SGHDT and CDR2 is YYEEEE. The CDR3 runs 15 residues. The CDR3, as DNA: TGTGCCAGCAGCTTGGCCCCCATGGGTGGGGAGACCCAGTACTTC. This gives the protein CASSLAPMGGETQYF.

V gene TRBV7-9 combines with J gene TRBJ2-5, with TRBD1 matching over 11 bases. This CDR3 spans 15 amino acids. Trimming removed 5 bases from V and 5 bases from J; junction bases left unmatched: 7. In germline, CDR1 is SEHNR, CDR2 FQNEAQ (reference sequence). This CDR3 is CASSTRTGGLETQYF. The CDR3 nucleotides are TGTGCCAGCAGCACCCGGACAGGGGGCCTTGAGACCCAGTACTTC.

This clonotype was seen only a few times. The chain carries TRBV14 and TRBJ2-1; 8 bases agree with TRBD1. The CDR3 has 15 amino acids. CDR1 and CDR2 (germline): SGHDN, FVKESK. Trimming removed 6 bases from V and 8 bases from J; junction bases left unmatched: 12. CDR3 bases: TGTGCCAGCAGGCAGGACAGGGAAGGATTCTATGAGCAGTTCTTC. Translating gives CASRQDREGFYEQFF. Combining the CDR3 with reference TRBV14 and TRBJ2-1 gives the whole variable domain EAGVTQFPSHSVIEKGQTVTLRCDPISGHDNLYWYRRVMGKEIKFLLHFVKESKQDESGMPNNRFLAERTGGTYSTLKVQPAELEDSGVYFCASRQDREGFYEQFFGPGTRLTVL.

This clonotype was seen at least ten times. This chain connects TRBV15 to TRBJ2-3; no clear D gene. Germline V gene data show CDR1 as LNHNV and CDR2 as YYDKDF (reference sequence). The CDR3 totals 12 residues. Trimming took off 8 bases at V and 0 bases at J, with 6 bases between the two ends. Here the CDR3 reads CATSRSTDTQYF. The CDR3 DNA follows: TGTGCCACCTCGAGAAGCACAGATACGCAGTATTTT. Full variable domain (missing parts from reference TRBV15 and TRBJ2-3): DAMVIQNPRYQVTQFGKPVTLSCSQTLNHNVMYWYQQKSSQAPKLLFHYYDKDFNNEADTPDNFQSRRPNTSFCFLDIRSPGLGDTAMYLCATSRSTDTQYFGPGTRLTVL.

The V call is TRBV4-3, the J call TRBJ2-3; 10 bases align to TRBD2. The CDR3 consists of 16 residues. V lost 2 bases to trimming and J lost 5 bases; unmatched junction nucleotides: 7. Germline loops: CDR1 LGHNA, CDR2 YSLEER. The CDR3, as DNA: TGCGCCAGCAGCCAATCCCTAGCGGGAGCTGAAGATACGCAGTATTTT. This codes for CASSQSLAGAEDTQYF.

This chain uses TRBV6-2 or TRBV6-3 with TRBJ2-1; 10 positions agree with TRBD2. The trim removed 6 bases at V and 2 bases at J, leaving 7 bases unmatched. Per germline, CDR1 MNHEY and CDR2 SVGEGT. CDR3 length: 16 residues. The CDR3 sequence is CASSRATSGAYNEQFF. As DNA, the CDR3 is TGTGCCAGCAGCCGTGCAACTAGCGGGGCCTACAATGAGCAGTTCTTC.

The chain is built from TRBV5-8 and TRBJ2-5, with 10 bases identical to TRBD1. The CDR3 length is 16 residues. Germline V gene lookup returns CDR1 SGHTS and CDR2 YDEGEE. Trimming took 4 bases from V and 5 from J; bases not matched to a gene: 11. The CDR3, as DNA: TGTGCCAGCAGCCCCGGGACAGGGGCCGGCCGGGAGACCCAGTACTTC. Its translation is CASSPGTGAGRETQYF.

V and J are TRBV18 and TRBJ2-5, with D possibly matching TRBD1 (5 bases). V gave up 3 bases and J gave up 5 bases, with 16 bases separating them. The CDR3 totals 15 residues. Germline V gene sequence: CDR1 KGHSH, CDR2 LQKENI. Here the CDR3 reads CASSPAQGRTETQYF. The DNA for the CDR3 is TGTGCCAGCTCACCCGCGCAGGGCCGGACGGAGACCCAGTACTTC.

This sequence joins TRBV5-1 and TRBJ1-4; TRBD1 agrees at 11 bases. Losses at the gene ends were 4 bases for V and 8 bases for J; bases not matched to a gene: 10. In germline, CDR1 is SGHRS, CDR2 YFSETQ. The length of the CDR3 is 16 residues. For the CDR3, the DNA is TGCGCCAGCAGCGCAACTGGACAGGGGGCCGGCGAAAAACTGTTTTTT. Translated: CASSATGQGAGEKLFF.

This clonotype was counted many times. This sequence joins TRBV10-2 and TRBJ2-3; unclear D gene. The length of the CDR3 is 13 residues. Trimming removed 2 bases from V and 6 bases from J, with 9 bases in between. Germline V CDR1 and CDR2: WSHSY, SAAADI. The chain's CDR3 is CASSERYRDTQYF. The CDR3 DNA sequence: TGCGCCAGCAGTGAGCGCTACCGGGATACGCAGTATTTT.